This section outlines one T cell receptor (beta chain) sequence together with its context. Its target is not known. The data were taken from a study of T-cell memory formation after mild COVID-19. Points from the study as a whole: Clones that contracted from day 15 to 85 had balanced CD4/CD8; later expanders were CD4+ biased. The CD4+ clones that contracted clustered mainly within CM and EM, and the CD8+ clones concentrated in EMRA.

The germline V gene has CDR1 SGHTA and CDR2 FQGNSA. The CDR3 runs 12 residues. V gave up 5 bases and J gave up 6 bases, with 10 bases separating them. With constant-segment primers, 5'RACE yielded cDNA libraries of TCR alpha and TCR beta that carried sample barcodes and UMIs. A single record per CDR3 protein comes from TCRdb applying MiXCR to the 5' RACE reads. The table records 400,000 to 450,000 distinct CDR3 sequences, roughly 17% of them present only once. The chain couples TRBV7-2 to TRBJ1-2; D call uncertain. This sequence originates from a man between 18 and 35 years old who had mild COVID-19 (a few samples of this study predate the infection). Cell type and time point are not known. Input material: PBMCs or a T cell subset sorted from them (not recorded which). The CDR3 DNA reads TGTGCCAGCAGCCCGAGGGTTCATGGCTACACCTTC. Amino acid sequence: CASSPRVHGYTF.